This is a list of T cell receptor beta chains from one sample in a study of CD8 T cells in ankylosing spondylitis. TCRdb independently ran MiXCR on the 5' RACE reads; one entry per CDR3 protein. The table shows hundreds of thousands of distinct CDR3 sequences, with around 26% occurring only once. The material sequenced was blood, either unsorted or a sorted T cell fraction (not recorded which). Receptors were obtained from a male donor with ankylosing spondylitis. Each CDR3 is given with its conserved first and last residue. Each record gives: J gene, V gene, CDR3 length, D gene, clone size, CDR3 DNA, CDR3 protein. D genes are given only for firm matches. Only some rows state a clone size, as once, few, many or a class for expanded clones.

J gene: TRBJ2-1; V gene: TRBV24-1; CDR3 length: 14; D gene: TRBD2; clone size: many; CDR3 DNA: TGTGCCACCAGTGAGCGACTAGCGGGAGTTGGCAAGTTCTTC; CDR3 protein: CATSERLAGVGKFF
J gene: TRBJ1-5; V gene: TRBV28; CDR3 length: 15; D gene: TRBD1; clone size: few; CDR3 DNA: TGTGCCAGCAGTCGACAGGGGCGGGGGCGGCAGCCCCAGCATTTT; CDR3 protein: CASSRQGRGRQPQHF
J gene: TRBJ2-1; V gene: TRBV10-3; CDR3 length: 17; D gene: TRBD2; clone size: NA; CDR3 DNA: TGTGCCATCAGTGAGTCAATGGGGACTAGCGGGAGCCTTGAGCAGTTCTTC; CDR3 protein: CAISESMGTSGSLEQFF
J gene: TRBJ1-3; V gene: TRBV24-1; CDR3 length: 13; D gene: NA; clone size: few; CDR3 DNA: TGTGCCACCAGGGGCAACTCTGGAAACACCATATATTTT; CDR3 protein: CATRGNSGNTIYF
J gene: TRBJ1-5; V gene: TRBV20-1; CDR3 length: 14; D gene: NA; clone size: few; CDR3 DNA: TGCAGTGCTAGGTATAGGGGACGCGATCAGCCCCAGCATTTT; CDR3 protein: CSARYRGRDQPQHF
J gene: TRBJ2-1; V gene: TRBV11-3; CDR3 length: 13; D gene: NA; clone size: NA; CDR3 DNA: TGTGCCAGCAGCTTAATCAGGGGGGATGAGCAGTTCTTC; CDR3 protein: CASSLIRGDEQFF
J gene: TRBJ2-2; V gene: TRBV7-9; CDR3 length: 13; D gene: NA; clone size: few; CDR3 DNA: TGTGCCAGCAGCCCCCTGGGGATCGGGGAGCTGTTTTTT; CDR3 protein: CASSPLGIGELFF
J gene: TRBJ1-2; V gene: TRBV7-2; CDR3 length: 16; D gene: NA; clone size: NA; CDR3 DNA: TGTGCCAGCAGCTTAGAGGACGGACGACTAAATTATGGCTACACCTTC; CDR3 protein: CASSLEDGRLNYGYTF
J gene: TRBJ1-4; V gene: TRBV15; CDR3 length: 16; D gene: NA; clone size: NA; CDR3 DNA: TGTGCCACCAGATACCAACATGGGGGGGACGTTGAAAAACTGTTTTTT; CDR3 protein: CATRYQHGGDVEKLFF
J gene: TRBJ2-7; V gene: TRBV6-6; CDR3 length: 13; D gene: NA; clone size: few; CDR3 DNA: TGTGCCAGCACCAGGGACTTCTCCTACGAGCAGTACTTC; CDR3 protein: CASTRDFSYEQYF
J gene: TRBJ2-7; V gene: TRBV24-1; CDR3 length: 15; D gene: TRBD1; clone size: NA; CDR3 DNA: TGTGCCACCAGTGACCACAGACAGGGTTCCTACGAGCAGTACTTC; CDR3 protein: CATSDHRQGSYEQYF
J gene: TRBJ2-4; V gene: TRBV11-2; CDR3 length: 14; D gene: TRBD1; clone size: NA; CDR3 DNA: TGTGCCAGCAGCTTATCGGCAGGGACAGAGATTCAGTACTTC; CDR3 protein: CASSLSAGTEIQYF
J gene: TRBJ2-1; V gene: TRBV29-1; CDR3 length: 14; D gene: NA; clone size: NA; CDR3 DNA: TGCAGCGTTGGCCCCCGGGAAGGGTACAATGAGCAGTTCTTC; CDR3 protein: CSVGPREGYNEQFF
J gene: TRBJ2-1; V gene: TRBV12-3/TRBV12-4; CDR3 length: 12; D gene: NA; clone size: NA; CDR3 DNA: TGTGCCAGCAGCTTACTAGCAAATGAGCAGTTCTTC; CDR3 protein: CASSLLANEQFF
J gene: TRBJ2-2; V gene: TRBV12-3/TRBV12-4; CDR3 length: 14; D gene: NA; clone size: NA; CDR3 DNA: TGTGCCAGCAGTTTAAGTAGGGGGAGCGGGGAGCTGTTTTTT; CDR3 protein: CASSLSRGSGELFF
J gene: TRBJ2-2; V gene: TRBV7-9; CDR3 length: 12; D gene: NA; clone size: many; CDR3 DNA: TGTGCCAGCAGCTTAAACGTCGGGGAGCTGTTTTTT; CDR3 protein: CASSLNVGELFF
J gene: TRBJ2-2; V gene: TRBV23-1; CDR3 length: 17; D gene: TRBD1; clone size: NA; CDR3 DNA: TGCGCCAGCAGTCTCCGGACAGGGAAGAATGACACCGGGGAGCTGTTTTTT; CDR3 protein: CASSLRTGKNDTGELFF
J gene: TRBJ1-1; V gene: TRBV6-6; CDR3 length: 12; D gene: NA; clone size: many; CDR3 DNA: TGTGCCAGCAGTTCACTGGGCGCAGAAGCTTTCTTT; CDR3 protein: CASSSLGAEAFF
J gene: TRBJ2-3; V gene: TRBV5-1; CDR3 length: 15; D gene: TRBD2; clone size: many; CDR3 DNA: TGCGCCAGCAGCTCTAGCGGGGCCCCCACAGATACGCAGTATTTT; CDR3 protein: CASSSSGAPTDTQYF
J gene: TRBJ1-1; V gene: TRBV19; CDR3 length: 15; D gene: TRBD1; clone size: NA; CDR3 DNA: TGTGCCAGTAGTGCAAGACAGGGGGCGGACACTGAAGCTTTCTTT; CDR3 protein: CASSARQGADTEAFF